This entry lists 28 T cell receptor beta chains sequenced from one sample in a study of T cell changes during pregnancy in multiple sclerosis. TCRdb keeps only in-frame clones here, not all; method: immunoSEQ multiplex PCR. This sample has about 42,000 clones, with 70% to 90% found just once. This specimen consisted of CD4+ T cells from peripheral blood mononuclear cells, obtained after pregnancy. Receptors originate from a female donor with multiple sclerosis, enrolled in a pregnancy study.

This clone was found a few times. V and J are TRBV2 and TRBJ2-7; tentatively, D is TRBD1 (6 bases). In germline, CDR1 is SNHLY, CDR2 FYNNEI. The CDR3 contains 10 residues. V lost 8 bases, J lost 7 bases, and 9 bases lay in between. CDR3 DNA: TGTGCCAGCGCAAGGGGGGAGCAGTACTTC. It codes for CASARGEQYF.

The rearrangement links TRBV7-2 to TRBJ2-3; 11 bases agree with TRBD1. The V gene's germline CDR1 is SGHTA and CDR2 FQGNSA. The J segment lost 5 bases and the V segment lost 5 bases, leaving 3 bases of the junction unmatched. The CDR3 runs 14 residues. The CDR3 DNA reads as TGTGCCAGCAGCCCGGACAGGGGGCGAGATACGCAGTATTTT. Its protein is CASSPDRGRDTQYF.

The gene calls are TRBV19 and TRBJ1-1; 7 nucleotides line up with TRBD1. There are 15 residues in the CDR3. Losses at the gene ends were 5 bases for V and 1 base for J; bases not matched to a gene: 7. Germline assignment: CDR1 LNHDA and CDR2 SQIVND (reference sequence). CDR3 sequence: CASSPQGQSNTEAFF. CDR3 in DNA: TGTGCCAGTAGTCCCCAGGGACAGTCGAACACTGAAGCTTTCTTT.

This rearrangement joins TRBV10-3 to TRBJ2-3, with D maybe TRBD1 (6 bases). The V end lost 4 bases, the J end lost 3 bases, and 11 bases lay between the germline ends. The CDR3 is 14 amino acids. Germline V gene lookup returns CDR1 ENHRY and CDR2 SYGVKD. CDR3 nucleotide sequence: TGTGCCATCAGTGCGAGGCAGGGGACAGATACGCAGTATTTT. This encodes CAISARQGTDTQYF.

This rearrangement joins TRBV27 to TRBJ2-2, with 7 bases matching TRBD2. With V trimmed by 6 bases and J by 4 bases, 11 bases remained unmatched. Germline V CDR1 and CDR2: MNHEY, SMNVEV (reference sequence). This CDR3 is 16 amino acids long. CDR3 sequence reads: CASRGVGAGVTGELFF. The CDR3 bases are TGTGCCAGCAGGGGCGTCGGGGCGGGGGTCACCGGGGAGCTGTTTTTT.

The J gene is TRBJ1-2, the V gene TRBV5-1, with D unclear. The germline V gene encodes CDR1 SGHRS and CDR2 YFSETQ. There are 14 residues in the CDR3. Deletions cut 4 bases from V and 9 bases from J, with 19 bases between. The CDR3 loop is CASSLGGGQWSYTF. CDR3 DNA sequence: TGCGCCAGCAGCCTCGGTGGTGGGCAGTGGAGCTACACCTTC. The variable domain in full, with the rest retrieved from reference TRBV5-1 and TRBJ1-2, is KAGVTQTPRYLIKTRGQQVTLSCSPISGHRSVSWYQQTPGQGLQFLFEYFSETQRNKGNFPGRFSGRQFSNSRSEMNVSTLELGDSALYLCASSLGGGQWSYTFGSGTRLTVV.

CDR3 sequence reads: CASSSTGGDEKLFF. The CDR3 DNA is TGTGCCAGCAGCTCGACAGGGGGAGATGAAAAACTGTTTTTT. The gene calls are TRBV5-4 and TRBJ1-4; 9 bases match TRBD1. J gave up 6 bases and V 3 bases, and 3 bases lay outside the gene matches. From germline, CDR1 is SGHNT and CDR2 YYREEE (reference sequence). The CDR3 has 14 residues.

The CDR3 sequence is CAWGTGRGEKLFF. The DNA of the CDR3 is TGTGCCTGGGGGACAGGGAGAGGTGAAAAACTGTTTTTT. The V gene is TRBV30, the J gene TRBJ1-4; 9 bases match TRBD1. The CDR3 totals 13 residues. CDR1 and CDR2 (germline): GTSNPN, SVGIG (reference sequence). The ends lost 5 bases at V and 7 bases at J; junction bases unmatched: 5. Looking up the rest from reference TRBV30 and TRBJ1-4 gives the full variable domain: SQTIHQWPATLVQPVGSPLSLECTVEGTSNPNLYWYRQAAGRGLQLLFYSVGIGQISSEVPQNLSASRPQDRQFILSSKKLLLSDSGFYLCAWGTGRGEKLFFGSGTQLSVL.

The rearrangement uses TRBV6-5 and TRBJ2-2; tentatively, D is TRBD1 (5 bases). This CDR3 comprises 15 residues. Germline V gene lookup returns CDR1 MNHEY and CDR2 SVGAGI. Trimming cost V 2 bases and J 1 base, with 8 bases left between them. DNA of the CDR3: TGTGCCAGCAGTTACCAAGGGGTGAACACCGGGGAGCTGTTTTTT. Amino acid sequence: CASSYQGVNTGELFF.

The chain recombines TRBV7-2 with TRBJ1-2; a possible D gene is TRBD1 (5 bases). V was trimmed by 5 bases and J by 0 bases, leaving 10 bases between them. The germline CDR1 and CDR2 sequences are SGHTA and FQGNSA. The length of the CDR3 is 14 residues. CDR3 loop: CASSAGGANYGYTF. In DNA form, the CDR3 reads TGTGCCAGCAGCGCCGGGGGGGCTAACTATGGCTACACCTTC. Full variable domain (outside the CDR3, taken from reference TRBV7-2 and TRBJ1-2): GAGVSQSPSNKVTEKGKDVELRCDPISGHTALYWYRQSLGQGLEFLIYFQGNSAPDKSGLPSDRFSAERTGGSVSTLTIQRTQQEDSAVYLCASSAGGANYGYTFGSGTRLTVV.

This clone was detected only once. The chain couples TRBV18 to TRBJ1-5; TRBD1 matches at 7 bases. Germline CDR1 KGHSH, CDR2 LQKENI. Trimming took 3 bases from V and 11 from J; bases not matched to a gene: 10. CDR3 length: 14 residues. CDR3 protein: CASSPASGGQTQHF. The CDR3 DNA is TGTGCCAGCTCACCCGCTTCAGGGGGGCAGACCCAGCATTTT.

The gene calls are TRBV4-3 and TRBJ2-3, with D perhaps matching TRBD2 (6 bases). CDR1 is LGHNA, CDR2 YSLEER, per germline. Trimming pared 0 bases from V and 6 bases from J, leaving 7 bases between. CDR3 size: 13 residues. In DNA, the CDR3 is TGCGCCAGCAGCCAAGAGGGGGGTGATACGCAGTATTTT. Its protein is CASSQEGGDTQYF.

The chain employs TRBV9 and TRBJ2-5; a possible D gene is TRBD2 (6 bases). This CDR3 spans 17 amino acids. V dropped 0 bases and J dropped 1 base, with 16 bases sitting between them. CDR1 and CDR2 (germline): SGDLS, YYNGEE. The CDR3 here is CASSVGRRVGAQETQYF. The CDR3, as DNA: TGTGCCAGCAGCGTAGGTCGGAGGGTCGGCGCCCAAGAGACCCAGTACTTC.

V is TRBV9 and J is TRBJ1-1; weak D call: TRBD1 (5 bases). The germline V gene encodes CDR1 SGDLS and CDR2 YYNGEE. V was clipped by 2 bases and J by 1 base, with 9 bases between them. CDR3 size: 14 residues. Here the CDR3 reads CASSVGHSNTEAFF. CDR3 DNA: TGTGCCAGCAGCGTTGGACACTCGAACACTGAAGCTTTCTTT.

The rearrangement links TRBV5-4 to TRBJ1-6; weak D call: TRBD1 (5 bases). The CDR3 is 17 residues long. The V gene lost 0 bases and the J gene lost 1 base, with 11 bases spanning the gap. The germline CDR1 and CDR2 sequences are SGHNT and YYREEE (reference sequence). The DNA of the CDR3 is TGTGCCAGCAGCTTGGAGGGGAGGGGATCCTATAATTCACCCCTCCACTTT. It translates to CASSLEGRGSYNSPLHF.

J is TRBJ2-7 and V is TRBV7-2, with 8 positions matching TRBD1. Germline CDR1 and CDR2: SGHTA and FQGNSA. V lost 0 bases and J lost 3; bases outside the gene matches: 7. CDR3 size: 16 residues. This CDR3 is CASSLAWSGGNYEQYF. The CDR3 region has the DNA TGTGCCAGCAGCTTAGCGTGGTCAGGGGGCAACTACGAGCAGTACTTC.

V usage is TRBV11-1 and J usage is TRBJ1-1, with a tentative D call TRBD1 (6 bases). Trimming removed 5 bases from V and 8 bases from J, with 12 bases in between. This CDR3 is built from 12 residues. Germline V gene sequence: CDR1 SGHAT, CDR2 FQDESV (reference sequence). CDR3 protein: CASSPQGQEAFF. Here the CDR3 DNA reads TGTGCCAGCAGCCCCCAGGGACAAGAAGCTTTCTTT.

The chain carries TRBV4-3 and TRBJ1-2, with a weak D call TRBD1 (5 bases). The CDR3 has 16 residues. V lost 5 bases to trimming and J lost 0 bases, with 16 bases between them. Per germline, CDR1 LGHNA and CDR2 YSLEER. The CDR3 coding sequence is TGCGCCAGCAGCTTTCGGACGGGGACTTCTAACTATGGCTACACCTTC. It translates to CASSFRTGTSNYGYTF.

This sequence joins TRBV10-3 and TRBJ2-3; tentatively, D is TRBD1 (6 bases). The germline V gene encodes CDR1 ENHRY and CDR2 SYGVKD. The V and J ends lost 6 bases and 0 bases respectively, with 7 bases between them. The CDR3 totals 13 residues. CDR3 region: CAIRGASTDTQYF. The DNA for the CDR3 is TGTGCCATCAGGGGGGCTAGCACAGATACGCAGTATTTT.

This rearrangement joins TRBV28 to TRBJ1-2, with D unresolved. The CDR3 is 12 amino acids. Between the trimmed V and J ends, which lost 7 bases and 10 bases, there was a span of 16 bases. Germline-derived CDR1 and CDR2 are MDHEN and SYDVKM. CDR3 loop: CASNPSGVAYTF. In DNA form, the CDR3 reads TGTGCCAGCAACCCCAGCGGAGTGGCCTACACCTTC.

The chain joins TRBV29-1 to TRBJ1-1; a possible D gene is TRBD1 (5 bases). In germline, CDR1 is SQVTM, CDR2 ANQGSEA. Deletions cut 4 bases from V and 3 bases from J, with 18 bases between. The CDR3 consists of 15 residues. CDR3 coding DNA: TGCAGCGTTGTCCCCTTCGGGGGAGTGGACACTGAAGCTTTCTTT. As protein: CSVVPFGGVDTEAFF.

V and J are TRBV28 and TRBJ1-1; possible D gene TRBD1, 5 bases. Germline V gene data show CDR1 as MDHEN and CDR2 as SYDVKM. This CDR3 has 14 amino acids. V lost 5 bases and J 1 base, leaving 11 bases between the germline ends. DNA of the CDR3: TGTGCCAGCAGTACTACCGGGGGGAACACTGAAGCTTTCTTT. Its translation: CASSTTGGNTEAFF.

The sample holds a few counts of this clone. The chain joins TRBV7-2 to TRBJ2-2, with D perhaps TRBD2 (6 bases). With 7 bases removed from V and 6 bases from J, the gap between germline ends came to 15 bases. The CDR3 runs to 14 residues. The germline V gene has CDR1 SGHTA and CDR2 FQGNSA. In nucleotides, the CDR3 is TGTGCCAGCAACTGGGACTGGCATCCCGGGGAGCTGTTTTTT. Its protein is CASNWDWHPGELFF.

V is TRBV2 and J is TRBJ2-5, with D possibly TRBD2 on 6 matching bases. The V end was cut by 4 bases, the J end by 4 bases, with 19 bases between. CDR1 and CDR2 (germline): SNHLY, FYNNEI. The CDR3 contains 16 residues. CDR3 in DNA: TGTGCCAGCAGTGGGCCTGATGGAGGGTTCGGAGAGACCCAGTACTTC. Translated: CASSGPDGGFGETQYF.

This clone was detected only a few times. CDR3 nucleotides: TGTGCCAGCAGCTTTCGGGACAGGAGGTCTGGAAACACCATATATTTT. Translated: CASSFRDRRSGNTIYF. The chain links TRBV5-6 to TRBJ1-3, with 8 positions matching TRBD1. Germline V gene sequence: CDR1 SGHDT, CDR2 YYEEEE. The CDR3 contains 16 residues. With 2 bases clipped from V and 1 base from J, the junction kept 5 bases outside the gene matches.

This chain uses TRBV5-1 with TRBJ2-3; 14 positions match TRBD2. J was trimmed by 1 base and V by 0 bases; bases with no gene match: 4. CDR3 length: 18 amino acids. Germline V gives CDR1 SGHRS, CDR2 YFSETQ. CDR3 sequence: CASSLGTSGGTRTDTQYF. CDR3 nucleotides: TGCGCCAGCAGCTTGGGGACTAGCGGGGGGACCCGCACAGATACGCAGTATTTT.

The rearrangement joins TRBV5-4 to TRBJ2-7, with D perhaps TRBD1 (6 bases). The CDR3 consists of 16 residues. The germline V and J ends were trimmed by 4 bases and 5 bases, with 22 bases remaining between them. Germline V gene sequence: CDR1 SGHNT, CDR2 YYREEE (reference sequence). The CDR3 sequence is CASSRLDQGNWNEQYF. CDR3 sequence (DNA): TGTGCCAGCAGCCGGTTGGACCAGGGGAACTGGAACGAGCAGTACTTC.

The chain couples TRBV28 to TRBJ2-4; 7 bases align to TRBD1. Germline lookup yields CDR1 MDHEN and CDR2 SYDVKM. This CDR3 region has 12 residues. V trimming: 7 bases; J trimming: 6 bases; junction bases outside the gene matches: 3. The CDR3 DNA is TGTGCCAGCACGGGACAGCTAAACATTCAGTACTTC. Translating it yields CASTGQLNIQYF.